This entry describes one T cell receptor (beta chain). Its antigen is unknown. The read finishes 3 residues shy of the CDR3 end, and the germline J gene is used to complete it. These data originate in a study of T cells in women clearing cervical HPV infection. Some clones are missing from TCRdb's copy, which holds only in-frame ones; the method was immunoSEQ multiplex PCR. Its table lists fewer than 40,000 clones. Findings and limits, study-wide: Richness plus V gene abundances separated cases from controls with AUC roughly 0.83.

V lost 1 base to trimming and J lost 1 base; unmatched junction nucleotides: 0. Germline CDR1 is SGHVS and CDR2 is FNYEAQ. The CDR3 loop spans 14 amino acids. The sequenced sample consisted of blood buffy coat. The sequence was collected from a woman between 18 and 75 years old with a cervical HPV16 infection that either progressed to CIN3+ or cleared (not recorded which). The rearrangement joins TRBV7-6 to TRBJ1-1; 7 nucleotides agree with TRBD1. The CDR3 protein is CASSLEGANTEAFF. The CDR3 DNA, read in part, is TGTGCCAGCAGCTTAGAGGGGGCGAACACTGAA.